The 22 T cell receptor beta chains below come from one sample, sequenced in a study of T cells in Graves' hyperthyroidism and ophthalmopathy. What was amplified from RNA transcripts were TCR beta CDR3 regions. During a first-round RT-PCR of the TCR CDR3, the HTBI primer set was used. One entry per CDR3 protein results from TCRdb running MiXCR on the multiplex PCR reads. Found here are 280,000 or so distinct CDR3 sequences, roughly 15% of them singletons; the top ten hold roughly 30%. The material sequenced was blood. The receptor set was obtained from a woman aged 45-60 years with Graves' hyperthyroidism that later progressed to Graves' ophthalmopathy.

This clonotype was detected only once. The chain couples TRBV20-1 to TRBJ1-3; a possible D gene is TRBD1 (6 bases). Germline V gene data show CDR1 as DFQATT and CDR2 as SNEGSKA (reference sequence). V was cut by 3 bases and J by 2 bases, with 26 bases left in between. The CDR3 runs 19 residues. CDR3 sequence (DNA): TGCAGTGCTAGGGGGGGCCCCGGGACTCCCAGAGAGCCTGGAAACACCATATATTTT. Encoded protein: CSARGGPGTPREPGNTIYF.

This clonotype was seen ten or more times. V gene TRBV20-1 combines with J gene TRBJ2-5; TRBD1 matches at 9 bases. Germline trimming cut 5 bases from V and 5 bases from J; bases unmatched to any gene: 9. The CDR3 consists of 14 residues. Germline V gene sequence: CDR1 DFQATT, CDR2 SNEGSKA (reference sequence). The CDR3 DNA is TGCAGTGCTCGACAGGGGGTTAGGAAGGAGACCCAGTACTTC. Residues: CSARQGVRKETQYF.

This clonotype came up once. A single base separates this from a much larger clone, so it may be a read error. As DNA, the CDR3 is TGCACCAGCAATGTACAGGGTGGTAGCACAGATACGCAGTATTTT. Translating it yields CTSNVQGGSTDTQYF. This chain uses TRBV5-1 with TRBJ2-3; tentatively, D is TRBD1 (6 bases). The CDR3 length is 15 residues. CDR1 SGHRS and CDR2 YFSETQ come from the germline V gene.

This clonotype was seen more than once but under ten times. This rearrangement joins TRBV4-2 to TRBJ1-6; no firm D call. In germline, CDR1 is LGHNA, CDR2 YNFKEQ. Trimming pared 3 bases from V and 1 base from J, leaving 19 bases between. The CDR3 totals 19 residues. As DNA, the CDR3 is TGTGCCAGCAGCCACGACGCGGGCTCTGAAAGGTCCTATAATTCACCCCTCCACTTT. The encoded protein is CASSHDAGSERSYNSPLHF.

The CDR3 bases are TGCGCCAGCAGCCAAGATAGATGGACTAACACTGAAGCTTTCTTT. This codes for CASSQDRWTNTEAFF. The rearrangement uses TRBV4-1 and TRBJ1-1; no clear D gene. CDR3 length equals 15 residues. V was pared by 0 bases and J by 2 bases, with 10 bases between. CDR1 is MGHRA, CDR2 YSYEKL, per germline.

The genes are TRBV5-5 and TRBJ2-2, with D unresolved. Germline V CDR1 and CDR2: SGHKS, YYEKEE (reference sequence). This CDR3 spans 14 amino acids. V lost 5 bases, J lost 6 bases, and 14 bases lay in between. The CDR3 bases are TGTGCCAGCAGTGTAGGTAACTGGGCCGGGGAGCTGTTTTTT. This sequence encodes CASSVGNWAGELFF.

Ten or more counts support this clonotype. V and J are TRBV18 and TRBJ2-3; no reliable D call. Germline V gene sequence: CDR1 KGHSH, CDR2 LQKENI. Trimming pared 6 bases from V and 2 bases from J, leaving 6 bases between. The CDR3 is made up of 12 amino acids. The CDR3 protein is CASSPVTDTQYF. The CDR3 DNA is TGTGCCAGCTCGCCTGTCACAGATACGCAGTATTTT.

This clonotype was counted only a few times. This chain uses TRBV20-1 with TRBJ2-7; TRBD2 matches 10 bases. This CDR3 region has 14 residues. Looked up from germline, CDR1 is DFQATT and CDR2 is SNEGSKA (reference sequence). J gave up 4 bases and V 6 bases, and 9 bases lay outside the gene matches. CDR3 sequence (DNA): TGCAGTGCCTACCTAGCGGGAGAGAGGTACGAGCAGTACTTC. Its protein product is CSAYLAGERYEQYF.

This clonotype was counted many times. CDR3 sequence: CASSYLQGYEQFF. Written as DNA, the CDR3 is TGTGCCAGCAGTTACTTACAGGGCTATGAGCAGTTCTTC. V gene TRBV6-6 combines with J gene TRBJ2-1, with TRBD1 as a possible D gene (6 bases). CDR3 length: 13 residues. The germline CDR1 and CDR2 sequences are MNHNY and SVGAGI (reference sequence). V dropped 1 base and J dropped 8 bases, with 9 bases sitting between them.

The J gene is TRBJ2-1, the V gene TRBV20-1; TRBD2 matches at 13 bases. CDR1 and CDR2 (germline): DFQATT, SNEGSKA (reference sequence). CDR3 length: 15 residues. V trimming: 1 base; J trimming: 3 bases; junction bases outside the gene matches: 0. The DNA for the CDR3 is TGCAGTGCTAGAGGGACTAGCGGGAGCTACAATGAGCAGTTCTTC. This gives the protein CSARGTSGSYNEQFF.

The table lists this clonotype with many counts. The CDR3 is CSAARGGQGARGYTF. The CDR3 DNA reads TGCAGTGCTGCCCGAGGGGGACAGGGGGCACGTGGCTACACCTTC. The chain recombines TRBV20-1 with TRBJ1-2, with 12 bases lining up with TRBD1. Germline loops: CDR1 DFQATT, CDR2 SNEGSKA (reference sequence). V lost 5 bases and J lost 7; bases outside the gene matches: 11. The CDR3 is 15 amino acids.

At least ten counts were recorded for this clonotype. The CDR3 bases are TGCAGCGTCTTAGCCGGGGAGCTGTTTTTT. This translates into CSVLAGELFF. This sequence joins TRBV29-1 and TRBJ2-2; D remains unclear. The CDR3 runs to 10 residues. V lost 6 bases and J lost 6, with 5 bases in between. Germline V lookup: CDR1 SQVTM, CDR2 ANQGSEA.

The gene calls are TRBV20-1 and TRBJ2-7, with D unresolved. Per the germline V gene, CDR1 is DFQATT and CDR2 is SNEGSKA (reference sequence). The V and J ends lost 0 bases and 0 bases respectively, with 9 bases between them. This CDR3 is 14 amino acids long. The CDR3 loop is CSARDFLSSYEQYF. CDR3 coding DNA: TGCAGTGCTAGAGACTTTCTCAGCTCCTACGAGCAGTACTTC.

This clonotype has at least ten counts. The chain recombines TRBV27 with TRBJ1-1; D is unclear. This CDR3 contains 15 residues. Per the germline V gene, CDR1 is MNHEY and CDR2 is SMNVEV (reference sequence). V was clipped by 8 bases and J by 0 bases, with 16 bases between them. CDR3 DNA: TGTGCCAGCTCCCCAGGACGAGACATGAACACTGAAGCTTTCTTT. Its translation: CASSPGRDMNTEAFF.

This clonotype has a handful of counts. The J gene is TRBJ2-7, the V gene TRBV9; 8 positions match TRBD2. CDR3 length: 14 amino acids. The junction had 3 bases not matched to a gene; V was cut back by 4 bases and J by 0 bases. Germline V gene sequence: CDR1 SGDLS, CDR2 YYNGEE. CDR3 in amino acids: CASSSGGYSYEQYF. Here the CDR3 DNA reads TGTGCCAGCAGCAGCGGGGGCTACTCCTACGAGCAGTACTTC.

In its sample, this clonotype was seen many times. The rearrangement joins TRBV12-3 or TRBV12-4 to TRBJ1-1; D uncertain. Trimming cost V 6 bases and J 6 bases, with 11 bases left between them. This CDR3 spans 12 amino acids. DNA for the CDR3: TGTGCCAGCAGCAACACGAGCCCTGAAGCTTTCTTT. Encoded protein: CASSNTSPEAFF.

This clonotype appeared many times. V is TRBV5-1 and J is TRBJ1-1; 7 bases line up with TRBD1. This CDR3 region has 16 residues. The J segment lost 2 bases and the V segment lost 5 bases, leaving 12 bases of the junction unmatched. The germline V gene has CDR1 SGHRS and CDR2 YFSETQ. The CDR3, as DNA: TGCGCCAGCAGACCCAATCTCGGGACAGCCAACACTGAAGCTTTCTTT. Translating it yields CASRPNLGTANTEAFF.

This clonotype was detected many times. The J gene is TRBJ2-1, the V gene TRBV3-1; 11 nucleotides line up with TRBD2. Losses at the gene ends were 5 bases for V and 9 bases for J; bases not matched to a gene: 9. This CDR3 is built from 15 residues. Germline lookup yields CDR1 LGHDT and CDR2 YNNKEL (reference sequence). CDR3 bases: TGTGCCAGCAGCTTAAGGGTAGCGGGAGGGTCTGAGCAGTTCTTC. It specifies CASSLRVAGGSEQFF.

The gene calls are TRBV19 and TRBJ1-4; D possibly corresponds to TRBD1 (6 bases). Germline CDR1 and CDR2: LNHDA and SQIVND (reference sequence). The CDR3 extends over 16 amino acids. Between the trimmed V and J ends, which lost 6 bases and 4 bases, there was a span of 18 bases. This chain's CDR3 is CASRTYDRRDNEKLFF. The CDR3 DNA reads TGTGCCAGTAGGACATACGACAGGCGAGATAATGAAAAACTGTTTTTT.

This clonotype was picked up many times. The genes are TRBV7-9 and TRBJ2-7; D is unresolved. Between the trimmed V and J ends, which lost 1 base and 0 bases, there was a span of 10 bases. There are 15 residues in the CDR3. From germline, CDR1 is SEHNR and CDR2 FQNEAQ (reference sequence). CDR3 coding DNA: TGTGCCAGCAGCTTAGGCGGCTCAAGCTCCTACGAGCAGTACTTC. Its protein is CASSLGGSSSYEQYF.

This clonotype was seen repeatedly, ten times or more. The chain is built from TRBV6-1 and TRBJ1-1, with D possibly matching TRBD1 (6 bases). The germline gives CDR1 MNHNS, CDR2 SASEGT. V lost 0 bases, J lost 5 bases, and 10 bases lay in between. There are 14 residues in the CDR3. The CDR3, as DNA: TGTGCCAGCAGTGAAGCCCCGGGGGCGACTGAAGCTTTCTTT. It codes for CASSEAPGATEAFF.

This clonotype was recorded many times. A read error may produce the germline difference seen at one junction end. The V call is TRBV5-8, the J call TRBJ2-3, with TRBD2 identical over 10 bases. The germline CDR1 and CDR2 sequences are SGHTS and YDEGEE. The CDR3 has 19 amino acids. The CDR3 region is CASSFGLAGARGVADTQYF. CDR3 coding DNA: TGTGCAAGCAGCTTTGGGCTAGCGGGAGCCAGAGGTGTGGCAGATACGCAGTATTTT. Based on the CDR3 plus reference TRBV5-8 and TRBJ2-3, the full variable domain is EAGVTQSPTHLIKTRGQQATLRCSPISGHTSVYWYQQALGLGLQFLLWYDEGEERNRGNFPPRFSGRQFPNYSSELNVNALELEDSALYLCASSFGLAGARGVADTQYFGPGTRLTVL.